This T cell receptor (beta chain) was recovered during a study of blood T cell repertoires in COVID-19 (dated by TCRdb to 2019 to 2021). In terms of the full investigation: The collaborator samples originated in the United States, Italy and Spain and spanned the acute and convalescent phases of COVID-19. The prospective study material was composed of cDNA or gDNA derived from T cells, B-cell-depleted T cells, or PBMCs. The dataset comprised deeply sampled blood TCRbeta repertoires from subjects exposed to, actively infected with, or recovered from COVID-19. The repertoires were made available in a free public database intended to serve as a resource for research on the immune response to SARS-CoV-2. Samples came from the ongoing ImmuneRACE study (first 160 participants) plus 1,254 subjects from 6 global collaborators. Sample metadata almost always included a de-identified subject ID, COVID-19 status, age in years and sex. Where available, HLA class I and class II types were taken from metadata supplied by the sample provider and were not determined by assay-based typing. The paper's findings and limits, for the study overall: The amount of clinical and demographic metadata varied by source and participant and was provided uncurated.

Concerning this clone itself: Its antigen remains unidentified. Base qualities were left out, and no much larger clone turns up one base away.

TCRbeta CDR3 regions were amplified from genomic DNA using the immunoSEQ Assay, a bias-controlled multiplex PCR. The paper's data handling went like this. Within the assay, amplification of reference gene primers was used to estimate how many nucleated cells each sample contained. To quantify the absolute abundance of each unique TCRbeta CDR3 rearrangement, sequence reads were collapsed and filtered. Productive Simpson clonality was computed per sample as the square root of Simpson's diversity index over productive rearrangements. Held by TCRdb, this immuneACCESS table contains in-frame sequences only and omits some clones. Under half of the omission traces to an unresolved V gene where checked; the cause of the rest is unknown. The V and J calls and the clone size are those of that table, but D and trimming were determined from the DNA. A total of approximately 300,000 clones appear in this sample, approximately 82% of them only once. The ten largest clones take up roughly 1.1% of the sample.

Whole blood was collected in K2EDTA tubes by collaborating institutions according to the institutions' own protocols. For TCRbeta analysis, collaborators shipped samples in one of three forms: frozen whole blood, isolated PBMCs, or DNA extracted from either of those sample types. Its CDR3 holds 17 amino acids, cysteine through phenylalanine. Only the CDR3 DNA is retained, 51 bases long and in frame from the first base. The germline V gene supplies CDR1 SGHVS and CDR2 FQNEAQ. The V end gives up 2 bases and the J end 5 bases, leaving 11 bases in the junction not matched to a gene. The sequencing sample was made of peripheral blood. The sequence was collected from a woman in her fifties or sixties with acute or convalescent COVID-19. The V and J genes are TRBV7-8 and TRBJ2-5; TRBD2 lines up with 10 middle nucleotides. The CDR3 region: CASSLKLAGMLWETQYF. The DNA reads as follows: TGTGCCAGCAGCTTAAAACTAGCGGGAATGTTATGGGAGACCCAGTACTTC.